The rows below give T cell receptor beta chains drawn from one sample of a study of cytomegalovirus exposure and HLA in healthy donors. Using immunoSEQ multiplex PCR, the repertoire was profiled, and TCRdb retains in-frame clones only, with some absent. In the table there are roughly 76,000 clones, around 80% of which are singletons. The material sequenced was PBMCs. These receptors all come from a man aged 25-40 years in good health and CMV-seronegative. Each CDR3 is given with its conserved first and last residue. A D gene is named only where the DNA matches it firmly. Size values are once, few and many counts, or a class for expanded clones, and some rows have none.

CDR3 protein: CASSLGGIVRGENTQYF
CDR3 DNA: TGTGCCAGCAGCTTAGGGGGCATCGTTCGGGGGGAGAATACGCAGTATTTT
V gene: TRBV7-2
D gene: TRBD2
clone size: .
J gene: TRBJ2-3

CDR3 protein: CASSQRQERAGIYGYTF
CDR3 DNA: TGCGCCAGCAGCCAAAGACAGGAACGGGCTGGAATCTATGGCTACACCTTC
V gene: TRBV4-3
D gene: .
clone size: .
J gene: TRBJ1-2

CDR3 protein: CASSTARGTGALGTQYF
CDR3 DNA: TGCGCCAGCAGCACTGCGAGGGGGACAGGGGCGCTTGGGACGCAGTATTTT
V gene: TRBV5-1
D gene: TRBD1
clone size: .
J gene: TRBJ2-3

CDR3 protein: CASSIATQGRGGYTF
CDR3 DNA: TGTGCCAGTAGTATAGCCACTCAGGGAAGGGGCGGCTACACCTTC
V gene: TRBV19
D gene: .
clone size: .
J gene: TRBJ1-2

CDR3 protein: CASSQPGLAGYEQYF
CDR3 DNA: TGTGCCAGCTCCCAACCGGGACTAGCGGGGTACGAGCAGTACTTC
V gene: TRBV18
D gene: TRBD2
clone size: .
J gene: TRBJ2-7

CDR3 protein: CASSAQRTDTQYF
CDR3 DNA: TGTGCCAGCAGCGCCCAGAGGACAGATACGCAGTATTTT
V gene: TRBV14
D gene: .
clone size: .
J gene: TRBJ2-3

CDR3 protein: CASSPGTGGSPLHF
CDR3 DNA: TGTGCCAGTAGTCCCGGGACAGGGGGTTCACCCCTCCACTTT
V gene: TRBV19
D gene: TRBD1
clone size: .
J gene: TRBJ1-6

CDR3 protein: CACYRPTGEVSEQFF
CDR3 DNA: TGTGCCTGCTACCGGCCGACAGGGGAGGTAAGTGAGCAGTTCTTC
V gene: TRBV30
D gene: TRBD1
clone size: once
J gene: TRBJ2-1

CDR3 protein: CASRGREAFADTQYF
CDR3 DNA: TGCGCCAGCAGAGGACGGGAGGCCTTCGCAGATACGCAGTATTTT
V gene: TRBV5-1
D gene: TRBD2
clone size: .
J gene: TRBJ2-3

CDR3 protein: CASSFGTHNEKLFF
CDR3 DNA: TGTGCCAGCAGTTTCGGGACTCATAATGAAAAACTGTTTTTT
V gene: TRBV28
D gene: .
clone size: .
J gene: TRBJ1-4

CDR3 protein: CASRVAVSSNEQFF
CDR3 DNA: TGCGCCAGCAGGGTAGCGGTTAGTAGCAATGAGCAGTTCTTC
V gene: TRBV5-1
D gene: .
clone size: .
J gene: TRBJ2-1

CDR3 protein: CASSNRGTDTQYF
CDR3 DNA: TGTGCCAGCAGCAACAGGGGCACAGATACGCAGTATTTT
V gene: TRBV21-1
D gene: .
clone size: .
J gene: TRBJ2-3

CDR3 protein: CASSRDRDGEQYF
CDR3 DNA: TGTGCCAGCAGCCGGGACAGGGACGGTGAGCAGTACTTC
V gene: TRBV16
D gene: TRBD1
clone size: .
J gene: TRBJ2-7

CDR3 protein: CASSQPGTRNEQFF
CDR3 DNA: TGTGCCAGCAGCCAACCCGGGACTAGAAATGAGCAGTTCTTC
V gene: TRBV5-4
D gene: TRBD2
clone size: .
J gene: TRBJ2-1

CDR3 protein: CASSFSVNTGELFF
CDR3 DNA: TGTGCCAGCAGCTTTAGCGTCAACACCGGGGAGCTGTTTTTT
V gene: TRBV7-6
D gene: .
clone size: .
J gene: TRBJ2-2

CDR3 protein: CASSQDRAYTEAFF
CDR3 DNA: TGTGCCAGCAGTCAGGACAGGGCTTACACTGAAGCTTTCTTT
V gene: TRBV6-5
D gene: TRBD1
clone size: .
J gene: TRBJ1-1

CDR3 protein: CASSMKRLQETQYF
CDR3 DNA: TGTGCCAGCAGTATGAAGAGGCTCCAAGAGACCCAGTACTTC
V gene: TRBV27
D gene: .
clone size: once
J gene: TRBJ2-5

CDR3 protein: CASSPGLATSQYF
CDR3 DNA: TGTGCCAGCAGCCCGGGACTAGCCACATCTCAGTACTTC
V gene: TRBV28
D gene: TRBD2
clone size: .
J gene: TRBJ2-5

CDR3 protein: CASSLIQNSPLHF
CDR3 DNA: TGTGCCAGCAGCTTAATACAGAATTCACCCCTCCACTTT
V gene: TRBV7-2
D gene: .
clone size: few
J gene: TRBJ1-6

CDR3 protein: CASSQRSNYGYTF
CDR3 DNA: TGCGCCAGCAGCCAGAGGTCCAACTATGGCTACACCTTC
V gene: TRBV4-3
D gene: .
clone size: few
J gene: TRBJ1-2

CDR3 protein: CASSVFPRGIDEQYF
CDR3 DNA: TGTGCCAGCAGCGTATTTCCCAGGGGGATCGACGAGCAGTACTTC
V gene: TRBV9
D gene: TRBD1
clone size: .
J gene: TRBJ2-7

CDR3 protein: CATHVGQGAWGYTF
CDR3 DNA: TGTGCCACCCATGTGGGACAGGGGGCTTGGGGCTACACCTTC
V gene: TRBV15
D gene: TRBD1
clone size: .
J gene: TRBJ1-2

CDR3 protein: CAIGGGETQYF
CDR3 DNA: TGTGCCATCGGCGGCGGAGAGACCCAGTACTTC
V gene: TRBV10-3
D gene: .
clone size: .
J gene: TRBJ2-5

CDR3 protein: CASSLGGGSQETQYF
CDR3 DNA: TGTGCTAGCAGCTTAGGGGGGGGATCTCAAGAGACCCAGTACTTC
V gene: TRBV7-7
D gene: .
clone size: .
J gene: TRBJ2-5

CDR3 protein: CSVKDGGRTDTQYF
CDR3 DNA: TGCAGCGTTAAAGACGGCGGCCGCACAGATACGCAGTATTTT
V gene: TRBV29-1
D gene: .
clone size: once
J gene: TRBJ2-3

CDR3 protein: CASSPQLVNTEAFF
CDR3 DNA: TGTGCCAGCAGTCCACAGCTTGTGAACACTGAAGCTTTCTTT
V gene: TRBV11-2
D gene: .
clone size: .
J gene: TRBJ1-1

CDR3 protein: CASSEGPGQPQHF
CDR3 DNA: TGCGCCAGCAGCGAGGGTCCAGGTCAGCCCCAGCATTTT
V gene: TRBV5-1
D gene: .
clone size: many
J gene: TRBJ1-5

CDR3 protein: CASSSTGSGNTIYF
CDR3 DNA: TGTGCCAGCAGCTCGACAGGCTCTGGAAACACCATATATTTT
V gene: TRBV5-4
D gene: .
clone size: few
J gene: TRBJ1-3

CDR3 protein: CASSFTGGYGYTF
CDR3 DNA: TGTGCCAGCAGTTTCACCGGGGGCTATGGCTACACCTTC
V gene: TRBV28
D gene: .
clone size: .
J gene: TRBJ1-2

CDR3 protein: CASSQDLRSGSQEWETQYF
CDR3 DNA: TGCGCCAGCAGCCAAGATCTCAGAAGTGGCAGTCAAGAATGGGAGACCCAGTACTTC
V gene: TRBV4-3
D gene: .
clone size: .
J gene: TRBJ2-5

CDR3 protein: CSVGDLIRGYNEQFF
CDR3 DNA: TGCAGCGTTGGGGACCTAATCAGGGGCTACAATGAGCAGTTCTTC
V gene: TRBV29-1
D gene: .
clone size: .
J gene: TRBJ2-1

CDR3 protein: CASRSSPEGELFF
CDR3 DNA: TGTGCTAGCAGGTCATCCCCCGAGGGGGAGCTGTTTTTT
V gene: TRBV7-7
D gene: .
clone size: .
J gene: TRBJ2-2

CDR3 protein: CASSNDGVEAFF
CDR3 DNA: TGTGCCAGCAGTAACGATGGAGTTGAAGCTTTCTTT
V gene: TRBV27
D gene: .
clone size: .
J gene: TRBJ1-1

CDR3 protein: CASSLEGYGYTF
CDR3 DNA: TGTGCCAGCAGCTTGGAGGGGTATGGCTACACCTTC
V gene: TRBV5-4
D gene: .
clone size: .
J gene: TRBJ1-2

CDR3 protein: CASSLDGSGGGTDTQYF
CDR3 DNA: TGTGCCAGCAGCTTGGATGGTAGCGGGGGAGGCACAGATACGCAGTATTTT
V gene: TRBV5-4
D gene: TRBD2
clone size: .
J gene: TRBJ2-3

CDR3 protein: CATSRDRAGGGEQFF
CDR3 DNA: TGTGCCACCAGCAGAGATCGGGCAGGGGGCGGTGAGCAGTTCTTC
V gene: TRBV15
D gene: TRBD1
clone size: .
J gene: TRBJ2-1

CDR3 protein: CASGYRDTTYEQYF
CDR3 DNA: TGTGCCAGCGGTTACCGGGACACTACCTACGAGCAGTACTTC
V gene: TRBV27
D gene: .
clone size: .
J gene: TRBJ2-7

CDR3 protein: CASSPDRGVSGANVLTF
CDR3 DNA: TGTGCCAGCAGCCCCGACAGGGGCGTCTCTGGGGCCAACGTCCTGACTTTC
V gene: TRBV7-8
D gene: TRBD1
clone size: few
J gene: TRBJ2-6

CDR3 protein: CASSDRGGTHNEQFF
CDR3 DNA: TGTGCCAGCAGCGACAGGGGCGGAACACACAATGAGCAGTTCTTC
V gene: TRBV7-9
D gene: TRBD1
clone size: .
J gene: TRBJ2-1

CDR3 protein: CSVDAGGPVGELFF
CDR3 DNA: TGCAGCGTTGACGCGGGGGGGCCTGTCGGGGAGCTGTTTTTT
V gene: TRBV29-1
D gene: TRBD2
clone size: .
J gene: TRBJ2-2

CDR3 protein: CASSPPSFSAGELFF
CDR3 DNA: TGTGCCAGCAGCCCCCCTAGCTTCTCTGCCGGGGAGCTGTTTTTT
V gene: TRBV11-1
D gene: .
clone size: .
J gene: TRBJ2-2

CDR3 protein: CASSRTGIEAFF
CDR3 DNA: TGTGCCAGCAGCAGGACAGGGATTGAAGCTTTCTTT
V gene: TRBV7-9
D gene: TRBD1
clone size: .
J gene: TRBJ1-1